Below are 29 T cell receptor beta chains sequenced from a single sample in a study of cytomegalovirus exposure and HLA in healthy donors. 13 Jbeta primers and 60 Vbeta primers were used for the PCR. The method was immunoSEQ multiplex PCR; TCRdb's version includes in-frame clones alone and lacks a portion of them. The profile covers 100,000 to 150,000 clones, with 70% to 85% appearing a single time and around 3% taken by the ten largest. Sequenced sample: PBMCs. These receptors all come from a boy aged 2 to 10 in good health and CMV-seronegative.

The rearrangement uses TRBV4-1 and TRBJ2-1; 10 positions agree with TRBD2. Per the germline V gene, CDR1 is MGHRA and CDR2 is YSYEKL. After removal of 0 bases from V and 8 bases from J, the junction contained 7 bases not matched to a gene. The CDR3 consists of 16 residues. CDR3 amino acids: CASSQETASGSDEQFF. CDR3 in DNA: TGCGCCAGCAGCCAAGAGACCGCTAGCGGGAGCGATGAGCAGTTCTTC.

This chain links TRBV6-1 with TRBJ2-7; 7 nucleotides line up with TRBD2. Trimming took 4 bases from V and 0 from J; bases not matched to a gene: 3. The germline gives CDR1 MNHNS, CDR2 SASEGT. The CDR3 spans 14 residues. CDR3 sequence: CASSGPGGSYEQYF. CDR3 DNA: TGTGCCAGCAGTGGGCCGGGGGGCTCCTACGAGCAGTACTTC.

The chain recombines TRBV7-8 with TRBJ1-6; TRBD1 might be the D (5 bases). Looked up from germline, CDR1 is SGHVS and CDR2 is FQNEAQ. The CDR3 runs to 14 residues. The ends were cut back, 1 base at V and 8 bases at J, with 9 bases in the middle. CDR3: CASSLDDSYSPLHF. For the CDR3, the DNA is TGTGCCAGCAGCTTAGACGACAGCTATTCACCCCTCCACTTT.

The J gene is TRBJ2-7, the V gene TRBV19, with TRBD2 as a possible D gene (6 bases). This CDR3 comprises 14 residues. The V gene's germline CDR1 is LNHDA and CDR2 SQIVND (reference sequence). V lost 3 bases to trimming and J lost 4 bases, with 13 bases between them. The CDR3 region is CASSIWGGEYEQYF. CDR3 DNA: TGTGCCAGTAGTATTTGGGGAGGAGAATACGAGCAGTACTTC.

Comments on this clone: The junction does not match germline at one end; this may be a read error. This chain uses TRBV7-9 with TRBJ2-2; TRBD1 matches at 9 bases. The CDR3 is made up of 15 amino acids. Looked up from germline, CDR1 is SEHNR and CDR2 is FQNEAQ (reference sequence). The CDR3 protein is CSSSTRDRAPGELFF. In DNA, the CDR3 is TGTTCCAGCAGCACCCGGGACAGGGCTCCCGGGGAGCTGTTTTTT. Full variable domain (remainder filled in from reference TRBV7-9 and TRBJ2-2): DTGVSQNPRHKITKRGQNVTFRCDPISEHNRLYWYRQTLGQGPEFLTYFQNEAQLEKSRLLSDRFSAERPKGSFSTLEIQRTEQGDSAMYLCSSSTRDRAPGELFFGEGSRLTVL.

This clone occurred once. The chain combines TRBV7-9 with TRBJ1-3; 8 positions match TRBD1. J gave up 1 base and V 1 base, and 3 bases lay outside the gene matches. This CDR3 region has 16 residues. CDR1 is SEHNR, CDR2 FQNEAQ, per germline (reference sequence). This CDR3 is CASSLGGTGSGNTIYF. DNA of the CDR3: TGTGCCAGCAGCTTAGGAGGGACAGGTTCTGGAAACACCATATATTTT.

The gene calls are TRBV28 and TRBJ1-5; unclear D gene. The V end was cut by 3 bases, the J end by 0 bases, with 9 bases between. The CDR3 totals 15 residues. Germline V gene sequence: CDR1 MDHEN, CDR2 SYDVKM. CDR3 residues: CASSFTEYSNQPQHF. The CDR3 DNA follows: TGTGCCAGCAGTTTTACGGAGTATAGCAATCAGCCCCAGCATTTT.

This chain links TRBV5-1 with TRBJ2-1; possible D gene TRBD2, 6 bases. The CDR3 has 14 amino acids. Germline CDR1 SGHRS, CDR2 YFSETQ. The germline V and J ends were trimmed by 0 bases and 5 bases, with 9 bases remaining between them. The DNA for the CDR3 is TGCGCCAGCAGCTTGGGGGGGGAGAACAATGAGCAGTTCTTC. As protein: CASSLGGENNEQFF.

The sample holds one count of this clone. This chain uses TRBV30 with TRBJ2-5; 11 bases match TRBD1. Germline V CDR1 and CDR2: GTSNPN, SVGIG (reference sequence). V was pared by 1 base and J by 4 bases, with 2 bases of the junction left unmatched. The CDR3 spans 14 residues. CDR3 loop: CAWSGDRGRETQYF. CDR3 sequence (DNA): TGTGCCTGGAGTGGGGACAGGGGGAGAGAGACCCAGTACTTC.

This chain's CDR3 is CASSEAGPGQPQHF. As DNA, the CDR3 is TGTGCCAGCAGTGAAGCGGGGCCCGGTCAGCCCCAGCATTTT. The chain uses TRBV6-1 and TRBJ1-5; possibly TRBD1 for D (5 bases). V dropped 0 bases and J dropped 6 bases, with 9 bases sitting between them. This CDR3 spans 14 amino acids. Germline assignment: CDR1 MNHNS and CDR2 SASEGT.

The CDR3 nucleotides read TGTGCCAGTACAGACAGGGGCGGCAAAAACATTCAGTACTTC. Residues: CASTDRGGKNIQYF. The J gene is TRBJ2-4, the V gene TRBV19; 8 positions agree with TRBD1. Trimming cost V 7 bases and J 3 bases; bases outside gene matches: 5. Germline V gene lookup returns CDR1 LNHDA and CDR2 SQIVND (reference sequence). CDR3 length: 14 residues. Variable domain in full (rest from reference TRBV19 and TRBJ2-4): DGGITQSPKYLFRKEGQNVTLSCEQNLNHDAMYWYRQDPGQGLRLIYYSQIVNDFQKGDIAEGYSVSREKKESFPLTVTSAQKNPTAFYLCASTDRGGKNIQYFGAGTRLSVL.

CDR3 amino acids: CASSLSGVSGANVLTF. CDR3 coding DNA: TGCGCCAGCAGCCTCTCGGGAGTCTCTGGGGCCAACGTCCTGACTTTC. The V and J genes are TRBV5-1 and TRBJ2-6; TRBD2 might be the D (6 bases). Germline loops: CDR1 SGHRS, CDR2 YFSETQ. The CDR3 covers 16 residues. Trimming shortened V by 4 bases and J by 0 bases, and 11 bases separated the two germline ends. Supplemented by reference TRBV5-1 and TRBJ2-6, the full variable domain reads KAGVTQTPRYLIKTRGQQVTLSCSPISGHRSVSWYQQTPGQGLQFLFEYFSETQRNKGNFPGRFSGRQFSNSRSEMNVSTLELGDSALYLCASSLSGVSGANVLTFGAGSRLTVL.

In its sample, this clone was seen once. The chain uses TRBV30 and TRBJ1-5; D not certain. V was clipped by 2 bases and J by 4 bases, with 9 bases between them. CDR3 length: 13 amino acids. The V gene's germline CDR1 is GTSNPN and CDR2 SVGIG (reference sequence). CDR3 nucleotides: TGTGCCTGGAGTCCGAACGGGAATCAGCCCCAGCATTTT. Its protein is CAWSPNGNQPQHF.

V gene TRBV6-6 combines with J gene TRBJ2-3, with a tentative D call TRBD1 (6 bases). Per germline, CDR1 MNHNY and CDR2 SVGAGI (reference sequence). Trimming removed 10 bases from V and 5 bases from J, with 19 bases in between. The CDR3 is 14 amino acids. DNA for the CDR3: TGTGCCACCCACAGGGCGAGGGGCGGAGATACGCAGTATTTT. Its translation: CATHRARGGDTQYF.

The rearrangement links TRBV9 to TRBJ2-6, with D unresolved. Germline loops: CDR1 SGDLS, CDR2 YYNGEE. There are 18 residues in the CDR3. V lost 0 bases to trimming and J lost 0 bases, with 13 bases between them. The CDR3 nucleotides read TGTGCCAGCAGCGTAGACCCCTCCCACACCTCTGGGGCCAACGTCCTGACTTTC. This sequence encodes CASSVDPSHTSGANVLTF.

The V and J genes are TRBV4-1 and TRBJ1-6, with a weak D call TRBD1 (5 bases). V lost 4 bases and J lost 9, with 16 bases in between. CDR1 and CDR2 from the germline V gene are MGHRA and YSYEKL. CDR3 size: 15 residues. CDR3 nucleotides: TGCGCCAGCAGCCCGGCCCGGGGGGACGGTTCACCCCTCCACTTT. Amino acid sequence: CASSPARGDGSPLHF.

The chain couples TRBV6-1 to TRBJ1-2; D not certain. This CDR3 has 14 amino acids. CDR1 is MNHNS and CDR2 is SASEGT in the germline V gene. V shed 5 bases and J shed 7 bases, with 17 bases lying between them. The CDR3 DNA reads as TGTGCCAGCAGTTCTCGGGAGGCCTCTAGTGGCTACACCTTC. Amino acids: CASSSREASSGYTF.

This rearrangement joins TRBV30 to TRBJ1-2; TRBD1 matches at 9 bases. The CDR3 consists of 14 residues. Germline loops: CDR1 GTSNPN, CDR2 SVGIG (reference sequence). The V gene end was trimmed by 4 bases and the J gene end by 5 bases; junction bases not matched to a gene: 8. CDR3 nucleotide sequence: TGTGCCTGGATTCCTGACAGGGGGACATATGGCTACACCTTC. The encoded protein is CAWIPDRGTYGYTF.

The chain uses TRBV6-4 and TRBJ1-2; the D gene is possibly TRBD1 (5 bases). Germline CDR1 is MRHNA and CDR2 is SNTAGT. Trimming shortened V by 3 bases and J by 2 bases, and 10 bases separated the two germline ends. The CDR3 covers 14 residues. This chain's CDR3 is CASSEGRENYGYTF. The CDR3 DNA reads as TGTGCCAGCAGTGAGGGCAGGGAAAACTATGGCTACACCTTC.

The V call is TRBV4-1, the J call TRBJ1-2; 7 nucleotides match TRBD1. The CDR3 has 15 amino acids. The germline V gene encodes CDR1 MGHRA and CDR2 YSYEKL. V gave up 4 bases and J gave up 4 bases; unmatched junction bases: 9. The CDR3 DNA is TGCGCCAGCAGCCCCCGGACAGGAGTCGCCTATGGCTACACCTTC. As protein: CASSPRTGVAYGYTF.

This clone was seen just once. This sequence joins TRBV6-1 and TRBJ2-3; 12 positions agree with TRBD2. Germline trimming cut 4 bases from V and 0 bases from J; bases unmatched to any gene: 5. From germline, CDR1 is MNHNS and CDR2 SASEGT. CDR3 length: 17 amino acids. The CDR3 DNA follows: TGTGCCAGCAGTGCACTAGCGGGAGGCCCTAGCACAGATACGCAGTATTTT. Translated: CASSALAGGPSTDTQYF.

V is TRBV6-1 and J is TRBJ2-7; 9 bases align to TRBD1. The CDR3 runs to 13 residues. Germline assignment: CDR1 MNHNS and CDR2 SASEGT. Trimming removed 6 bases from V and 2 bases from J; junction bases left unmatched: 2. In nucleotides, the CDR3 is TGTGCCAGCAGGGGACAGGGTACCTACGAGCAGTACGTC. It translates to CASRGQGTYEQYV.

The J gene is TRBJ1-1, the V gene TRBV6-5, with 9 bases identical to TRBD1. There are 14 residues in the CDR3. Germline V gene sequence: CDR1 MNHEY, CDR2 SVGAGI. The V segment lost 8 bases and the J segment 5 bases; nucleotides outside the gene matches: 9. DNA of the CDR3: TGTGCCAGCTGGGAGGACAGGGGAGATACTGAAGCTTTCTTT. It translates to CASWEDRGDTEAFF.

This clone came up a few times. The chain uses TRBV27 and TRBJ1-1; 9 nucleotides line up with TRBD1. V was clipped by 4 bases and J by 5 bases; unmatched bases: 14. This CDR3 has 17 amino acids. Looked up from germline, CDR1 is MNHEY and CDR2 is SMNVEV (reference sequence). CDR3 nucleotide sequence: TGTGCCAGCAGTTCATACCGGACCGGGACAGGGTTGACTGAAGCTTTCTTT. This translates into CASSSYRTGTGLTEAFF.

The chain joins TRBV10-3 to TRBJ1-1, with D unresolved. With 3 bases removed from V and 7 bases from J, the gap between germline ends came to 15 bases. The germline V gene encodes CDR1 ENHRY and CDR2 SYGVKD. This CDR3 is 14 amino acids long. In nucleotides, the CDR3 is TGTGCCATCAGTGAAAGGATAACGGAGGGTGAAGCTTTCTTT. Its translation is CAISERITEGEAFF.

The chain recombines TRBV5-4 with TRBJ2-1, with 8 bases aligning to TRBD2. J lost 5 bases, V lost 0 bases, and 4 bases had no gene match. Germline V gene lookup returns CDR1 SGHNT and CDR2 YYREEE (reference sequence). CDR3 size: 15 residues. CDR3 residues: CASSLGGRNNNEQFF. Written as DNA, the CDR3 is TGTGCCAGCAGCTTGGGCGGGAGGAACAACAATGAGCAGTTCTTC.

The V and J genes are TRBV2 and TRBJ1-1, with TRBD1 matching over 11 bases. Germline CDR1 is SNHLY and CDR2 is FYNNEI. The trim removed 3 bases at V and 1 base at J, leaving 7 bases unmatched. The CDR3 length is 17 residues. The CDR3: CASSEDRGQSRNTEAFF. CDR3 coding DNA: TGTGCCAGCAGTGAGGACAGGGGGCAATCAAGGAACACTGAAGCTTTCTTT.

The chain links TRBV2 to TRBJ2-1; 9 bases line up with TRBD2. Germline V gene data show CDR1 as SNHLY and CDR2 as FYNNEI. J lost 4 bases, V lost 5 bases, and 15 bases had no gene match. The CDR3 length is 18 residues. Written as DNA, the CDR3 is TGTGCCAGCAGTCCGCTGGCCGTGACTAGCGGTCTTTACAATGAGCAGTTCTTC. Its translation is CASSPLAVTSGLYNEQFF.

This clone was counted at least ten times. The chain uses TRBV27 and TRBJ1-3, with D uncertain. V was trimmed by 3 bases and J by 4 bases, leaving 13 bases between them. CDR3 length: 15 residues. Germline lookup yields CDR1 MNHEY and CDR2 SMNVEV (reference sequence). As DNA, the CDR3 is TGTGCCAGCAGTTTGGGAGGGTTGGGCGGAAACACCATATATTTT. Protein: CASSLGGLGGNTIYF.